One and the same sample provided the 27 T cell receptor beta chains below, sequenced in a study of OX40 agonist ivuxolimab in advanced cancers. Sequencing used immunoSEQ multiplex PCR; TCRdb keeps in-frame clones, though not all of them. The sample lists 80,000 to 100,000 clones; roughly 84% were seen once. This sample comprised CD4+ or CD8+ T cells sorted from blood, obtained in a trial of the OX40 agonist ivuxolimab. Receptor source: an adult with an advanced solid tumor such as melanoma, head and neck, liver or kidney cancer.

The V and J genes are TRBV11-2 and TRBJ2-1; 13 bases agree with TRBD2. The CDR3 runs to 16 residues. Looked up from germline, CDR1 is SGHAT and CDR2 is FQNNGV. V lost 2 bases to trimming and J lost 7 bases; unmatched junction nucleotides: 5. This CDR3 is CASSLLLAGGRNEQFF. The CDR3, as DNA: TGTGCCAGCAGCTTATTACTAGCGGGGGGGCGAAATGAGCAGTTCTTC.

The chain joins TRBV12-5 to TRBJ1-2; a possible D gene is TRBD1 (5 bases). The length of the CDR3 is 13 residues. V lost 1 base to trimming and J lost 4 bases, with 7 bases between them. CDR1 and CDR2 (germline): LGHNT, FRNRAP. The CDR3 here is CASGLGGVYGYTF. The CDR3 coding sequence is TGTGCTAGTGGTTTGGGAGGGGTCTATGGCTACACCTTC. Based on the CDR3 plus reference TRBV12-5 and TRBJ1-2, the full variable domain is DARVTQTPRHKVTEMGQEVTMRCQPILGHNTVFWYRQTMMQGLELLAYFRNRAPLDDSGMPKDRFSAEMPDATLATLKIQPSEPRDSAVYFCASGLGGVYGYTFGSGTRLTVV.

The CDR3 region has the DNA TGTGCCAGCAGCTCGGGCTCGACAGGGGGCGCGGGGGAGCAGTACTTC. Protein: CASSSGSTGGAGEQYF. This rearrangement joins TRBV7-9 to TRBJ2-7; 10 bases line up with TRBD1. CDR1 and CDR2 (germline): SEHNR, FQNEAQ (reference sequence). V lost 4 bases and J lost 7; bases outside the gene matches: 13. This CDR3 is built from 16 residues. The entire variable domain, with the rest obtained from reference TRBV7-9 and TRBJ2-7, is as follows: DTGVSQNPRHKITKRGQNVTFRCDPISEHNRLYWYRQTLGQGPEFLTYFQNEAQLEKSRLLSDRFSAERPKGSFSTLEIQRTEQGDSAMYLCASSSGSTGGAGEQYFGPGTRLTVT.

This CDR3 is CAISLGTDSYEQYF. The CDR3 DNA follows: TGTGCCATCAGTTTAGGGACAGACTCCTACGAGCAGTACTTC. The gene calls are TRBV10-3 and TRBJ2-7, with 7 bases that match TRBD1. Germline V CDR1 and CDR2: ENHRY, SYGVKD. This CDR3 has 14 amino acids. J lost 0 bases, V lost 5 bases, and 4 bases had no gene match.

The gene calls are TRBV7-2 and TRBJ1-2; 7 positions agree with TRBD1. Germline CDR1 reads SGHTA; CDR2 reads FQGNSA. The CDR3 totals 15 residues. V dropped 5 bases and J dropped 6; count of bases not matched to a gene: 12. The CDR3 loop reads CASSNQGQVRNGYTF. CDR3 bases: TGTGCCAGCAGCAACCAAGGACAGGTTAGGAATGGCTACACCTTC.

CDR3 DNA: TGTGCCAGCTCACTTTCGAGCCAGGTTGCTGGCTACACCTTC. Translation: CASSLSSQVAGYTF. The V call is TRBV18, the J call TRBJ1-2; D gene unclear. Germline V lookup: CDR1 KGHSH, CDR2 LQKENI. The CDR3 runs to 14 residues. V shed 4 bases and J shed 7 bases, with 16 bases lying between them.

The J gene is TRBJ2-3, the V gene TRBV11-1; 7 nucleotides match TRBD2. This CDR3 region has 16 residues. The V and J ends lost 0 bases and 2 bases, in that order; junction bases with no gene match: 5. Germline-derived CDR1 and CDR2 are SGHAT and FQDESV (reference sequence). CDR3 loop: CASSLAAGEFTDTQYF. The CDR3 region has the DNA TGTGCCAGCAGCTTAGCGGCGGGGGAGTTCACAGATACGCAGTATTTT.

V usage is TRBV6-6 and J usage is TRBJ2-5; TRBD2 aligns across 7 bases. Germline lookup yields CDR1 MNHNY and CDR2 SVGAGI (reference sequence). Trimming at V came to 4 bases and at J to 5 bases, leaving 1 base not matched to a gene. This CDR3 has 12 amino acids. DNA of the CDR3: TGTGCCAGCAGTTGGGGAGGGGAGACCCAGTACTTC. Its protein product is CASSWGGETQYF.

The V call is TRBV7-2, the J call TRBJ1-2; D is possibly TRBD1 (5 bases). Trimming took 5 bases from V and 7 from J, leaving 20 bases between them. CDR1 is SGHTA and CDR2 is FQGNSA in the germline V gene. The CDR3 spans 15 residues. CDR3 nucleotide sequence: TGTGCCAGCAGCCCGGGACTTTCCGGGGGGGGTGGCTACACCTTC. It codes for CASSPGLSGGGGYTF.

The V call is TRBV18, the J call TRBJ2-6; 9 bases line up with TRBD1. V trimming: 3 bases; J trimming: 4 bases; junction bases outside the gene matches: 7. This CDR3 comprises 17 residues. CDR1 is KGHSH, CDR2 LQKENI, per germline. CDR3 protein: CASSPLTGGSGANVLTF. The CDR3 bases are TGTGCCAGCTCACCGCTGACAGGGGGTTCGGGGGCCAACGTCCTGACTTTC. The full variable domain, completed using reference TRBV18 and TRBJ2-6, is NAGVMQNPRHLVRRRGQEARLRCSPMKGHSHVYWYRQLPEEGLKFMVYLQKENIIDESGMPKERFSAEFPKEGPSILRIQQVVRGDSAAYFCASSPLTGGSGANVLTFGAGSRLTVL.

This clone showed up just once. The chain employs TRBV5-4 and TRBJ1-1; tentative D call: TRBD1 (6 bases). Trimming left V 0 bases short and J 4 bases short, with 10 bases between. The CDR3 is 14 amino acids. Per germline, CDR1 SGHNT and CDR2 YYREEE (reference sequence). The DNA for the CDR3 is TGTGCCAGCAGCTTGGCCGGAGGGGGCACTGAAGCTTTCTTT. This translates into CASSLAGGGTEAFF.

This clone appeared once. The chain links TRBV6-1 to TRBJ2-7; 10 nucleotides line up with TRBD2. The junction had 5 bases not matched to a gene; V was cut back by 3 bases and J by 3 bases. CDR1 and CDR2 from the germline V gene are MNHNS and SASEGT. CDR3 length: 15 residues. The CDR3: CASSDLASGGYEQYF. CDR3 nucleotides: TGTGCCAGCAGTGATTTGGCTAGCGGGGGCTACGAGCAGTACTTC.

The gene calls are TRBV4-3 and TRBJ1-1; a possible D gene is TRBD1 (6 bases). CDR3 length equals 15 residues. In germline, CDR1 is LGHNA, CDR2 YSLEER. The V and J ends lost 0 bases and 1 base respectively, with 9 bases between them. This CDR3 reads CASSQETGWNTEAFF. The CDR3 coding sequence is TGCGCCAGCAGCCAAGAAACAGGGTGGAACACTGAAGCTTTCTTT.

The rearrangement links TRBV23-1 to TRBJ2-4; D unclear. TRBV23-1 is noted as an ORF with a role that remains uncertain. The CDR3 is 19 residues long. Trimming left V 2 bases short and J 1 base short, with 21 bases between. CDR3 in amino acids: CASSQRRARLPLAKNIQYF. In DNA, the CDR3 is TGCGCCAGCAGTCAAAGAAGGGCACGCCTCCCCCTTGCCAAAAACATTCAGTACTTC.

The V call is TRBV4-2, the J call TRBJ2-1, with 11 bases identical to TRBD2. V was clipped by 4 bases and J by 5 bases; unmatched bases: 7. The CDR3 has 16 amino acids. CDR1 is LGHNA, CDR2 YNFKEQ, per germline. Written as DNA, the CDR3 is TGTGCCAGCAGCCTCACTAGCGGGGGCCTTAACAATGAGCAGTTCTTC. This gives the protein CASSLTSGGLNNEQFF.

The V gene is TRBV6-1, the J gene TRBJ1-5; D might be TRBD1 (5 bases). Looked up from germline, CDR1 is MNHNS and CDR2 is SASEGT. This CDR3 has 14 amino acids. The V and J ends lost 6 bases and 3 bases respectively, with 12 bases between them. CDR3 sequence: CASRIRGDNQPQHF. In DNA form, the CDR3 reads TGTGCCAGCAGGATTAGGGGCGACAATCAGCCCCAGCATTTT.

This CDR3 is CASSQEEGAIWEQYF. Written as DNA, the CDR3 is TGCGCCAGCAGCCAAGAGGAGGGGGCAATTTGGGAGCAGTACTTC. The V and J genes are TRBV4-1 and TRBJ2-7, with a possible D match to TRBD1 (7 bases). V was clipped by 0 bases and J by 7 bases, with 16 bases between them. This CDR3 is 15 amino acids long. Germline CDR1 and CDR2: MGHRA and YSYEKL.

The J gene is TRBJ1-6, the V gene TRBV11-2, with D unresolved. Germline CDR1 SGHAT, CDR2 FQNNGV. Trimming cost V 1 base and J 7 bases, with 5 bases left between them. The length of the CDR3 is 13 residues. The CDR3 loop is CASSLGANSPLHF. The DNA for the CDR3 is TGTGCCAGCAGCTTAGGAGCAAATTCACCCCTCCACTTT.

CDR3 in DNA: TGTGCCAGCAGCCGGACAGGGGGCATCGCCTACGAGCAGTACTTC. Protein product: CASSRTGGIAYEQYF. This chain links TRBV14 with TRBJ2-7; 11 bases are shared with TRBD1. The germline gives CDR1 SGHDN, CDR2 FVKESK. There are 15 residues in the CDR3. V lost 4 bases, J lost 2 bases, and 4 bases stayed unmatched.

This chain links TRBV19 with TRBJ2-2, with D perhaps given as TRBD1 or TRBD2 (5 bases each). V was cut by 4 bases and J by 0 bases, with 18 bases left in between. The CDR3 consists of 18 residues. Germline loops: CDR1 LNHDA, CDR2 SQIVND (reference sequence). The CDR3 bases are TGTGCCAGTAGTAGCCAGGGAGTTAGGGTAACGAACACCGGGGAGCTGTTTTTT. Protein sequence: CASSSQGVRVTNTGELFF.

This clone appeared a single time. This chain links TRBV6-5 with TRBJ1-2, with 8 nucleotides matching TRBD1. V was clipped by 2 bases and J by 6 bases; unmatched bases: 5. The CDR3 covers 14 residues. Germline V lookup: CDR1 MNHEY, CDR2 SVGAGI. For the CDR3, the DNA is TGTGCCAGCAGTTACCCGGGACAGGAAAATGGCTACACCTTC. As protein: CASSYPGQENGYTF.

This rearrangement joins TRBV6-1 to TRBJ2-5; 8 nucleotides match TRBD2. The CDR3 is made up of 13 amino acids. Unmatched junction bases numbered 7, after V lost 4 bases and J lost 9 bases. Germline CDR1 MNHNS, CDR2 SASEGT. Here the CDR3 reads CASSGPGLVAQYF. CDR3 nucleotides: TGTGCCAGCAGTGGTCCGGGACTAGTGGCCCAGTACTTC.

Note on this clone: A read error may produce the germline difference seen at one junction end. V usage is TRBV7-7 and J usage is TRBJ2-2; D is possibly TRBD1 (8 bases). Germline loops: CDR1 SSHAT, CDR2 FNYEAQ (reference sequence). The CDR3 length is 15 residues. Here the CDR3 reads CASSPDREGTGELFF. Here the CDR3 DNA reads TGTGCTAGCAGCCCGGACAGGGAGGGCACCGGGGAGCTGTTTTTT.

This clone was seen once. The gene calls are TRBV7-6 and TRBJ1-5; 7 bases match TRBD1. CDR3 length equals 14 residues. J gave up 2 bases and V 5 bases, and 3 bases lay outside the gene matches. Germline V gene lookup returns CDR1 SGHVS and CDR2 FNYEAQ. The CDR3 DNA follows: TGTGCCAGCAGCGCGGGGACAGGCAATCAGCCCCAGCATTTT. Translating gives CASSAGTGNQPQHF.

This chain connects TRBV7-8 to TRBJ1-5; unclear D gene. V was cut by 6 bases and J by 12 bases, with 18 bases left in between. The CDR3 runs to 13 residues. The germline V gene encodes CDR1 SGHVS and CDR2 FQNEAQ. The CDR3 reads CASSPAAGGLQHF. The CDR3 coding sequence is TGTGCCAGCAGTCCGGCGGCAGGCGGTCTCCAGCATTTT.

This clone was seen only once. This chain links TRBV7-8 with TRBJ1-5; D is unresolved. CDR3 length: 14 residues. Deletions cut 6 bases from V and 1 base from J, with 10 bases between. CDR1 and CDR2 from the germline V gene are SGHVS and FQNEAQ. The CDR3 DNA follows: TGTGCCAGCAGTCTACTGGCGAGCAATCAGCCCCAGCATTTT. Residues: CASSLLASNQPQHF.

The gene calls are TRBV10-3 and TRBJ2-7; D gene ambiguous. Trimming cost V 2 bases and J 2 bases, with 4 bases left between them. Per the germline V gene, CDR1 is ENHRY and CDR2 is SYGVKD. This CDR3 region has 12 residues. This CDR3 is CAISERPYEQYF. In nucleotides, the CDR3 is TGTGCCATCAGTGAGCGACCCTACGAGCAGTACTTC.